This TCR beta chain was documented in a study of cytomegalovirus exposure and HLA in healthy donors. The germline gives CDR1 SSHAT, CDR2 FNYEAQ (reference sequence). CDR3 length: 16 amino acids. This clone showed up just a few times. At one boundary the junction diverges from the germline segment, which might be a read error. Researchers ran the PCR with 60 Vbeta and 13 Jbeta primers. Generated by immunoSEQ multiplex PCR, the TCRdb table keeps only in-frame clones and is missing some. The table shows some 120,000 clones, with around a tenth occurring only once. The sample consisted of PBMCs. The V call is TRBV7-7, the J call TRBJ2-5; D is unresolved. The receptor comes from a man aged 25 to 45 in good health and CMV-seronegative. CDR3 residues: CASSLEYNSFQETQYF. The CDR3 region has the DNA TGTGCTAGCAGCTTAGAGTACAATTCGTTCCAAGAGACCCAGTACTTC.